One sample yielded the 20 T cell receptor beta chains listed below, sequenced in a study of blood T cell repertoires in COVID-19. Sequenced by immunoSEQ multiplex PCR; TCRdb stores in-frame clones only, minus some. Here the sample spans about 670,000 clones, 75% to 90% being singletons. Source material: peripheral blood. The receptors here all came from a woman aged 18-29 years with acute or convalescent COVID-19.

With regard to this clone: The same CDR3 also results from other DNA sequences found in this sample. The gene calls are TRBV7-3 and TRBJ1-1; D is uncertain. This CDR3 is 13 amino acids long. The V gene lost 2 bases and the J gene lost 3 bases, with 7 bases spanning the gap. Germline assignment: CDR1 SGHTA and CDR2 FQGTGA. The CDR3 spells CASSLRGDTEAFF. CDR3 in DNA: TGTGCCAGCAGCTTACGCGGTGACACTGAAGCTTTCTTT.

The gene calls are TRBV3-1 (or the pseudogene TRBV3-2) and TRBJ2-7; 10 bases agree with TRBD2. CDR3 length: 19 amino acids. Germline CDR1 and CDR2: LGHDT and YNNKEL (reference sequence). Losses at the gene ends were 3 bases for V and 1 base for J; bases not matched to a gene: 15. The CDR3 region is CASSQGGLAGVTRSYEQYF. The CDR3 nucleotides are TGTGCCAGCAGCCAGGGAGGGCTAGCGGGGGTTACGAGATCCTACGAGCAGTACTTC.

The gene calls are TRBV25-1 and TRBJ1-2; D is unclear. The V end was cut by 2 bases, the J end by 5 bases, with 12 bases between. CDR3 length equals 14 residues. In germline, CDR1 is MGHDK, CDR2 SYGVNS. The CDR3 loop is CASSEGGYPYGYTF. The CDR3 region has the DNA TGTGCCAGCAGTGAAGGAGGATACCCTTATGGCTACACCTTC.

The CDR3 nucleotides read TGTGCCAGCTCCCGGGACAGGAACTATGGCTACACCTTC. This sequence encodes CASSRDRNYGYTF. V and J are TRBV18 and TRBJ1-2; 8 bases are shared with TRBD1. After removal of 6 bases from V and 2 bases from J, the junction contained 2 bases not matched to a gene. The CDR3 extends over 13 amino acids. CDR1 and CDR2 from the germline V gene are KGHSH and LQKENI.

The chain has TRBV19 and TRBJ1-1; D uncertain. CDR3 length equals 15 residues. Trimming pared 5 bases from V and 5 bases from J, leaving 18 bases between. Per the germline V gene, CDR1 is LNHDA and CDR2 is SQIVND (reference sequence). This CDR3 reads CASSPLDIVGTEAFF. The CDR3 DNA sequence: TGTGCCAGTAGTCCGCTCGACATTGTGGGTACTGAAGCTTTCTTT.

In this sample, this clone turned up once. CDR3 loop: CATSDFYGQYF. The CDR3 DNA reads as TGTGCCACCAGTGATTTCTATGGGCAGTATTTT. The J gene is TRBJ2-3, the V gene TRBV24-1; D gene uncertain. Germline CDR1 reads KGHDR; CDR2 reads SFDVKD. The CDR3 has 11 residues. V lost 1 base to trimming and J lost 11 bases, with 6 bases between them.

In this sample, this clone turned up a few times. Here the CDR3 reads CASSGRQGRTEAFF. CDR3 sequence (DNA): TGTGCCAGCAGCGGACGACAGGGCCGGACTGAAGCTTTCTTT. The chain has TRBV14 and TRBJ1-1; 7 bases are shared with TRBD1. Germline trimming cut 5 bases from V and 5 bases from J; bases unmatched to any gene: 8. CDR1 is SGHDN and CDR2 is FVKESK in the germline V gene. The CDR3 loop spans 14 amino acids. The complete variable domain, with remaining parts taken from reference TRBV14 and TRBJ1-1, reads EAGVTQFPSHSVIEKGQTVTLRCDPISGHDNLYWYRRVMGKEIKFLLHFVKESKQDESGMPNNRFLAERTGGTYSTLKVQPAELEDSGVYFCASSGRQGRTEAFFGQGTRLTVV.

A note on this clone: At the DNA level, this CDR3 is encoded by other sequences in the same sample as well. The chain uses TRBV6-5 and TRBJ1-4; TRBD1 matches at 8 bases. The CDR3 sequence is 14 residues long. Germline V CDR1 and CDR2: MNHEY, SVGAGI. After removal of 6 bases from V and 0 bases from J, the junction contained 0 bases not matched to a gene. CDR3 residues: CASRDRATNEKLFF. CDR3 nucleotide sequence: TGTGCCAGCAGGGACAGGGCAACTAATGAAAAACTGTTTTTT.

The genes are TRBV27 and TRBJ1-6; TRBD1 agrees at 7 bases. V trimming: 3 bases; J trimming: 9 bases; junction bases outside the gene matches: 8. The CDR3 length is 15 residues. Germline values: CDR1 MNHEY, CDR2 SMNVEV (reference sequence). CDR3 protein: CASSFGQGVGSPLHF. The DNA for the CDR3 is TGTGCCAGCAGTTTCGGCCAGGGGGTAGGTTCACCCCTCCACTTT.

This rearrangement joins TRBV12-5 to TRBJ2-3; 11 bases map to TRBD2. V shed 0 bases and J 2 bases; nucleotides not matched to a gene: 13. The CDR3 consists of 20 residues. Germline V lookup: CDR1 LGHNT, CDR2 FRNRAP. The CDR3 nucleotides are TGTGCTAGTGGTTTGGTACGGGTATTAGCGGGGGGGCGAATCACAGATACGCAGTATTTT. Translation: CASGLVRVLAGGRITDTQYF.

J is TRBJ2-2 and V is TRBV10-3; the D gene is possibly TRBD2 (7 bases). The CDR3 runs to 15 residues. V lost 0 bases and J 4 bases, leaving 9 bases between the germline ends. Germline-derived CDR1 and CDR2 are ENHRY and SYGVKD. CDR3 sequence reads: CAISESGGRTGELFF. The DNA for the CDR3 is TGTGCCATCAGTGAGTCGGGGGGGCGCACCGGGGAGCTGTTTTTT.

This chain links TRBV30 with TRBJ2-3; no clear D. V lost 2 bases, J lost 3 bases, and 9 bases lay in between. CDR1 and CDR2 from the germline V gene are GTSNPN and SVGIG (reference sequence). This CDR3 spans 13 amino acids. The CDR3 DNA reads TGTGCCTGGAGTTTAATAGAGACAGATACGCAGTATTTT. Protein product: CAWSLIETDTQYF.

This clone was counted only a few times. The chain employs TRBV12-5 and TRBJ1-1; D remains ambiguous. Germline CDR1 LGHNT, CDR2 FRNRAP. This CDR3 is 16 amino acids long. V lost 3 bases, J lost 1 base, and 15 bases lay in between. This CDR3 is CASGLTFQIPNTEAFF. The CDR3 DNA is TGTGCTAGTGGTTTAACCTTTCAGATCCCGAACACTGAAGCTTTCTTT. Full variable domain (remainder filled in from reference TRBV12-5 and TRBJ1-1): DARVTQTPRHKVTEMGQEVTMRCQPILGHNTVFWYRQTMMQGLELLAYFRNRAPLDDSGMPKDRFSAEMPDATLATLKIQPSEPRDSAVYFCASGLTFQIPNTEAFFGQGTRLTVV.

Here the CDR3 DNA reads TGCGCCAGCAGCCAAGCAAGGGGGCGCTCAGATGGCTACACCTTC. As protein: CASSQARGRSDGYTF. The rearrangement joins TRBV4-3 to TRBJ1-2, with TRBD1 matching 7 bases. CDR3 length: 15 amino acids. CDR1 is LGHNA, CDR2 YSLEER, per germline. J lost 6 bases, V lost 1 base, and 8 bases had no gene match.

The rearrangement links TRBV11-2 to TRBJ2-6; D is undetermined. Germline V gene lookup returns CDR1 SGHAT and CDR2 FQNNGV. The V gene lost 5 bases and the J gene lost 4 bases, with 15 bases spanning the gap. The CDR3 has 16 amino acids. The CDR3: CASSPWARSGANVLTF. The CDR3 nucleotides are TGTGCCAGCAGCCCATGGGCCCGGTCGGGGGCCAACGTCCTGACTTTC.

The chain couples TRBV19 to TRBJ1-2; TRBD1 agrees at 7 bases. CDR1 is LNHDA and CDR2 is SQIVND in the germline V gene (reference sequence). V shed 5 bases and J 4 bases; nucleotides not matched to a gene: 7. This CDR3 contains 14 residues. CDR3 amino acids: CASSPRQGFYGYTF. The CDR3 DNA follows: TGTGCCAGTAGTCCACGACAGGGTTTCTATGGCTACACCTTC.

The V and J genes are TRBV14 and TRBJ1-1; D is undetermined. CDR1 and CDR2 (germline): SGHDN, FVKESK. The CDR3 totals 14 residues. Trimming shortened V by 4 bases and J by 3 bases, and 12 bases separated the two germline ends. CDR3 DNA sequence: TGTGCCAGCAGCCGTACTTCGCTCTACACTGAAGCTTTCTTT. Its protein is CASSRTSLYTEAFF.

This rearrangement joins TRBV24-1 to TRBJ1-4, with 7 bases matching TRBD1. J gave up 7 bases and V 5 bases, and 12 bases lay outside the gene matches. Germline-derived CDR1 and CDR2 are KGHDR and SFDVKD. This CDR3 has 16 amino acids. The DNA for the CDR3 is TGTGCCACCAGTGCCGGAGACAGGGCTTCTGGTGAAAAACTGTTTTTT. This codes for CATSAGDRASGEKLFF.

The chain links TRBV19 to TRBJ2-1; D may be TRBD2 (6 bases). Germline lookup yields CDR1 LNHDA and CDR2 SQIVND (reference sequence). V was shortened by 0 bases and J by 10 bases, with 10 bases between the two germline ends. The CDR3 is 13 amino acids. CDR3 bases: TGTGCCAGTAGTATAGAGAGGGGAGGCGAGCAGTTCTTC. This translates into CASSIERGGEQFF.

The chain employs TRBV7-2 and TRBJ1-2, with D tentatively TRBD1 (6 bases). The germline V gene has CDR1 SGHTA and CDR2 FQGNSA. With 5 bases removed from V and 4 bases from J, the gap between germline ends came to 14 bases. CDR3 length: 14 amino acids. The CDR3 nucleotides are TGTGCCAGCAGCCTGAGGACAGACCTCTATGGCTACACCTTC. This translates into CASSLRTDLYGYTF.